Each of the 29 T cell receptor beta chains below was sequenced from the same sample in a study of technical replicates of blood from several donors. Using immunoSEQ multiplex PCR, the repertoire was profiled, and TCRdb retains in-frame clones only, with some absent. The table lists more than 70,000 clones, around 90% of them singletons, with approximately 0.27% in the top ten. Specimen: T cells isolated from PBMCs. The receptors shown here come from a human donor in good health.

The J gene is TRBJ2-7, the V gene TRBV19, with a possible D match to TRBD1 (6 bases). The CDR3 totals 15 residues. Germline V gene lookup returns CDR1 LNHDA and CDR2 SQIVND (reference sequence). The V and J ends lost 2 bases and 3 bases respectively, with 14 bases between them. CDR3 sequence reads: CASSIRQGPGYEQYF. In DNA form, the CDR3 reads TGTGCCAGTAGTATACGGCAGGGGCCTGGCTACGAGCAGTACTTC.

The chain is built from TRBV19 and TRBJ2-2; possible D gene TRBD1, 6 bases. Germline V CDR1 and CDR2: LNHDA, SQIVND (reference sequence). The CDR3 is 15 residues long. V was trimmed by 5 bases and J by 6 bases, leaving 16 bases between them. The CDR3 nucleotides read TGTGCCAGTAGTCGGGACAAAAGGTTTCCCGGGGAGCTGTTTTTT. Its protein is CASSRDKRFPGELFF. Combining the CDR3 with reference TRBV19 and TRBJ2-2 gives the whole variable domain DGGITQSPKYLFRKEGQNVTLSCEQNLNHDAMYWYRQDPGQGLRLIYYSQIVNDFQKGDIAEGYSVSREKKESFPLTVTSAQKNPTAFYLCASSRDKRFPGELFFGEGSRLTVL.

The chain has TRBV15 and TRBJ2-1, with TRBD1 matching 10 bases. This CDR3 is 16 amino acids long. Per the germline V gene, CDR1 is LNHNV and CDR2 is YYDKDF (reference sequence). The junction had 8 bases not matched to a gene; V was cut back by 4 bases and J by 5 bases. The CDR3 loop reads CATSMSRDRGNNEQFF. CDR3 DNA sequence: TGTGCCACCAGCATGTCCCGGGACAGGGGAAACAATGAGCAGTTCTTC.

The genes are TRBV11-2 and TRBJ2-2, with D unresolved. V was cut by 0 bases and J by 6 bases, with 8 bases left in between. Germline loops: CDR1 SGHAT, CDR2 FQNNGV. The CDR3 spans 14 residues. CDR3 DNA sequence: TGTGCCAGCAGCTTAGACAGGTTTGCCGGGGAGCTGTTTTTT. Translation gives CASSLDRFAGELFF.

The chain combines TRBV5-1 with TRBJ2-2; no firm D call. CDR3 length: 15 amino acids. Looked up from germline, CDR1 is SGHRS and CDR2 is YFSETQ. Trimming removed 4 bases at V and 3 bases at J, with 13 bases between. The CDR3 here is CASSNTNADTGELFF. CDR3 nucleotide sequence: TGCGCCAGCAGCAACACTAACGCGGACACCGGGGAGCTGTTTTTT.

The chain carries TRBV11-2 and TRBJ1-1; 9 nucleotides align to TRBD1. This CDR3 has 15 amino acids. The V gene's germline CDR1 is SGHAT and CDR2 FQNNGV. Germline trimming cut 5 bases from V and 4 bases from J; bases unmatched to any gene: 8. The CDR3 coding sequence is TGTGCCAGCAGCACGGGACAGGGATCGGTCACTGAAGCTTTCTTT. It codes for CASSTGQGSVTEAFF.

The chain links TRBV5-1 to TRBJ2-3; D gene ambiguous. Deletions cut 0 bases from V and 4 bases from J, with 6 bases between. CDR1 is SGHRS and CDR2 is YFSETQ in the germline V gene. This CDR3 comprises 13 residues. The DNA for the CDR3 is TGCGCCAGCAGCTTGGGGCCCTCAGATACGCAGTATTTT. Its translation is CASSLGPSDTQYF.

The rearrangement uses TRBV25-1 and TRBJ2-1, with 9 bases fitting TRBD1. Per germline, CDR1 MGHDK and CDR2 SYGVNS. CDR3 length: 16 residues. With 2 bases clipped from V and 8 bases from J, the junction kept 10 bases outside the gene matches. Written as DNA, the CDR3 is TGTGCCAGCAGTGAAATACAGGGGGCGATTAACCATGAGCAGTTCTTC. Protein: CASSEIQGAINHEQFF. Filled out from reference TRBV25-1 and TRBJ2-1, the complete variable domain reads EADIYQTPRYLVIGTGKKITLECSQTMGHDKMYWYQQDPGMELHLIHYSYGVNSTEKGDLSSESTVSRIRTEHFPLTLESARPSHTSQYLCASSEIQGAINHEQFFGPGTRLTVL.

The J gene is TRBJ2-2, the V gene TRBV7-2; 10 nucleotides line up with TRBD2. The V gene end was trimmed by 5 bases and the J gene end by 6 bases; junction bases not matched to a gene: 9. The CDR3 length is 16 residues. The germline CDR1 and CDR2 sequences are SGHTA and FQGNSA. In DNA, the CDR3 is TGTGCCAGCAGCCCCCGGAGCGGGGGGGCCGCCGGGGAGCTGTTTTTT. As protein: CASSPRSGGAAGELFF.

The rearrangement uses TRBV5-1 and TRBJ1-2; 7 nucleotides match TRBD1. CDR1 and CDR2 from the germline V gene are SGHRS and YFSETQ. Germline trimming cut 4 bases from V and 5 bases from J; bases unmatched to any gene: 2. The CDR3 contains 12 residues. The CDR3 sequence is CASSLDRYGYTF. Here the CDR3 DNA reads TGCGCCAGCAGCCTGGACAGGTATGGCTACACCTTC.

This clone has only one observation. CDR3 DNA sequence: TGCGCCAGCAGCTTGGTTGGAGGGAGTAGCACAGATACGCAGTATTTT. It is translated as CASSLVGGSSTDTQYF. The chain employs TRBV5-1 and TRBJ2-3; TRBD2 might be the D (6 bases). There are 16 residues in the CDR3. V was shortened by 0 bases and J by 0 bases, with 11 bases between the two germline ends. The germline CDR1 and CDR2 sequences are SGHRS and YFSETQ.

V is TRBV13 and J is TRBJ1-2, with D possibly being TRBD1 (5 bases). The germline V gene encodes CDR1 PRHDT and CDR2 FYEKMQ (reference sequence). The CDR3 extends over 14 amino acids. V dropped 3 bases and J dropped 8 bases, with 16 bases sitting between them. The CDR3 spells CASSLVSGRRGYTF. The CDR3 nucleotides read TGTGCCAGCAGCTTGGTCTCAGGGAGGAGAGGCTACACCTTC.

Points on this clone: Other DNA sequences within the sample encode an identical CDR3. The chain employs TRBV28 and TRBJ1-4; 10 nucleotides align to TRBD1. The trim removed 6 bases at V and 5 bases at J, leaving 3 bases unmatched. The length of the CDR3 is 14 residues. Germline assignment: CDR1 MDHEN and CDR2 SYDVKM. For the CDR3, the DNA is TGTGCCAGCAGCTCGGGACAGGGGAATGAAAAACTGTTTTTT. Translating gives CASSSGQGNEKLFF.

The table lists this clone with a count of one. The chain joins TRBV7-2 to TRBJ2-2; a possible D gene is TRBD2 (7 bases). Trimming took 3 bases from V and 8 from J, leaving 10 bases between them. The germline V gene encodes CDR1 SGHTA and CDR2 FQGNSA. The CDR3 totals 13 residues. The CDR3 DNA reads as TGTGCCAGCAGCTTGGGGGGGGCAGGGGAGCTGTTTTTT. It codes for CASSLGGAGELFF.

The V and J genes are TRBV7-9 and TRBJ2-7, with a tentative D call TRBD2 (5 bases). Germline-derived CDR1 and CDR2 are SEHNR and FQNEAQ (reference sequence). This CDR3 has 16 residues. Between the trimmed V and J ends, which lost 4 bases and 3 bases, there was a span of 19 bases. CDR3: CASSSRLRVTSYEQYF. The CDR3 bases are TGTGCCAGCAGCTCCCGGTTGAGGGTAACTAGCTACGAGCAGTACTTC.

The chain combines TRBV5-6 with TRBJ1-1; D is possibly TRBD1 (6 bases). Trimming stripped 0 bases from V and 4 bases from J, with 7 bases between. This CDR3 comprises 13 residues. Germline CDR1 is SGHDT and CDR2 is YYEEEE. The CDR3 loop reads CASSLDRVTEAFF. The CDR3, as DNA: TGTGCCAGCAGCTTGGACAGGGTCACTGAAGCTTTCTTT.

The rearrangement uses TRBV18 and TRBJ1-2; TRBD1 matches 8 bases. The junction had 6 bases not matched to a gene; V was cut back by 3 bases and J by 3 bases. The CDR3 has 15 amino acids. Looked up from germline, CDR1 is KGHSH and CDR2 is LQKENI. The CDR3 DNA is TGTGCCAGCTCACCCAGCCGGGACAGGTACTATGGCTACACCTTC. Its translation: CASSPSRDRYYGYTF.

J is TRBJ2-1 and V is TRBV11-3, with TRBD1 matching over 9 bases. The CDR3 is 17 amino acids. J gave up 3 bases and V 5 bases, and 11 bases lay outside the gene matches. Germline values: CDR1 SGHNT, CDR2 YENEEA. This CDR3 reads CASSAYTGTGYYNEQFF. The CDR3 DNA is TGTGCCAGCAGCGCCTATACCGGGACAGGGTACTACAATGAGCAGTTCTTC.

This sequence joins TRBV5-1 and TRBJ2-5, with 12 bases identical to TRBD2. Trimming took 4 bases from V and 1 from J; bases not matched to a gene: 2. This CDR3 region has 15 residues. In germline, CDR1 is SGHRS, CDR2 YFSETQ. As DNA, the CDR3 is TGCGCCAGCAGCCCGACTAGCGGGAGCCAAGAGACCCAGTACTTC. Translating it yields CASSPTSGSQETQYF.

The V call is TRBV19, the J call TRBJ2-7, with D possibly being TRBD2 (6 bases). V was trimmed by 3 bases and J by 4 bases, leaving 16 bases between them. This CDR3 has 15 residues. CDR1 and CDR2 from the germline V gene are LNHDA and SQIVND (reference sequence). Written as DNA, the CDR3 is TGTGCCAGTAGTATCGGGGTAGCGGCCCCTTACGAGCAGTACTTC. Translated: CASSIGVAAPYEQYF.

The rearrangement uses TRBV7-2 and TRBJ1-2; weak D call: TRBD1 (5 bases). This CDR3 comprises 15 residues. V dropped 5 bases and J dropped 2 bases, with 15 bases sitting between them. Per the germline V gene, CDR1 is SGHTA and CDR2 is FQGNSA. CDR3 loop: CASSPSLTANYGYTF. The CDR3, as DNA: TGTGCCAGCAGCCCCTCACTGACAGCAAACTATGGCTACACCTTC.

The chain couples TRBV2 to TRBJ2-7; D perhaps matches TRBD1 (7 bases). CDR3 size: 15 residues. Germline V lookup: CDR1 SNHLY, CDR2 FYNNEI. Trimming left V 2 bases short and J 6 bases short, with 17 bases between. CDR3 in DNA: TGTGCCAGCAGTGAACTCCCAGGGGGGCAAGGCGAGCAGTACTTC. This gives the protein CASSELPGGQGEQYF.

The rearrangement uses TRBV7-3 and TRBJ2-5, with D maybe TRBD2 (5 bases). The CDR3 sequence is 14 residues long. V was shortened by 3 bases and J by 5 bases, with 13 bases between the two germline ends. The germline V gene has CDR1 SGHTA and CDR2 FQGTGA. CDR3: CASSFPPGLETQYF. The CDR3 DNA sequence: TGTGCCAGCAGCTTCCCCCCAGGACTTGAGACCCAGTACTTC.

The V and J genes are TRBV28 and TRBJ1-1, with D tentatively TRBD1 (6 bases). Trimming removed 10 bases at V and 6 bases at J, with 21 bases between. CDR3 length equals 14 residues. Germline lookup yields CDR1 MDHEN and CDR2 SYDVKM. In nucleotides, the CDR3 is TGTGCCACCATTCAGGGGAAGGGCCTGGCTGAAGCTTTCTTT. Protein: CATIQGKGLAEAFF.

V gene TRBV2 combines with J gene TRBJ2-5; D possibly corresponds to TRBD2 (5 bases). Per germline, CDR1 SNHLY and CDR2 FYNNEI. Between the trimmed V and J ends, which lost 4 bases and 4 bases, there was a span of 10 bases. This CDR3 contains 13 residues. CDR3 in amino acids: CASSVGGPETQYF. In nucleotides, the CDR3 is TGTGCCAGCAGTGTAGGAGGCCCAGAGACCCAGTACTTC.

This chain joins TRBV9 and TRBJ2-1; D may be TRBD1 (5 bases). Trimming removed 2 bases from V and 7 bases from J, with 10 bases in between. The CDR3 consists of 13 residues. The germline V gene encodes CDR1 SGDLS and CDR2 YYNGEE. The DNA for the CDR3 is TGTGCCAGCAGCGTTTGGGGCGGTAATGAGCAGTTCTTC. Protein product: CASSVWGGNEQFF. The variable domain in full, with the rest retrieved from reference TRBV9 and TRBJ2-1, is DSGVTQTPKHLITATGQRVTLRCSPRSGDLSVYWYQQSLDQGLQFLIQYYNGEERAKGNILERFSAQQFPDLHSELNLSSLELGDSALYFCASSVWGGNEQFFGPGTRLTVL.

V is TRBV29-1 and J is TRBJ2-7, with TRBD1 identical over 8 bases. The CDR3 loop spans 13 amino acids. Germline CDR1 SQVTM, CDR2 ANQGSEA. V lost 6 bases and J lost 5; bases outside the gene matches: 9. The CDR3 DNA is TGCAGCGTGGACGACAGGGGTTCGAACGAGCAGTACTTC. Encoded protein: CSVDDRGSNEQYF.

The rearrangement uses TRBV11-1 and TRBJ1-2, with D perhaps TRBD1 (6 bases). The CDR3 is 18 amino acids. Per germline, CDR1 SGHAT and CDR2 FQDESV (reference sequence). Between the trimmed V and J ends, which lost 4 bases and 0 bases, there was a span of 21 bases. The CDR3 region has the DNA TGTGCCAGCAGCTCGCTCTGGGGACACAAATCTACTAACTATGGCTACACCTTC. Its protein product is CASSSLWGHKSTNYGYTF. Looking up the rest from reference TRBV11-1 and TRBJ1-2 gives the full variable domain: EAEVAQSPRYKITEKSQAVAFWCDPISGHATLYWYRQILGQGPELLVQFQDESVVDDSQLPKDRFSAERLKGVDSTLKIQPAELGDSAMYLCASSSLWGHKSTNYGYTFGSGTRLTVV.

This sequence joins TRBV30 and TRBJ2-5; 12 nucleotides align to TRBD2. CDR3 length: 15 residues. Trimming cost V 2 bases and J 6 bases; bases outside gene matches: 7. Germline lookup yields CDR1 GTSNPN and CDR2 SVGIG (reference sequence). The CDR3 DNA is TGTGCCTGGAGTCTAGCGGGGGGGAGTAGAAAGACCCAGTACTTC. This sequence encodes CAWSLAGGSRKTQYF.